The clone carrying this TCR beta chain was detected ten times or more. Its antigen is unknown. TCRdb called the 5' RACE reads again in MiXCR, with one record for every CDR3 protein. The table has about 560,000 distinct CDR3 sequences, roughly a sixth seen once. In germline, CDR1 is MGHRA, CDR2 YSYEKL. Trimming removed 0 bases from V and 4 bases from J, with 12 bases in between. CDR3 length equals 15 residues. This sample was included in a study of T-cell memory formation after mild COVID-19. Regarding the study as a whole: Nothing confirmed that second-wave clones peaking on day 37 were specific for SARS-CoV-2.

This TCR derives from an adult woman who had mild COVID-19 (a few samples of this study predate the infection). Cell type and time point are not known. Specimen: PBMCs or a T cell subset sorted from them (not recorded which). The chain links TRBV4-1 to TRBJ2-5; D remains ambiguous. CDR3 sequence reads: CASSQEGTAGETQYF. In DNA, the CDR3 is TGCGCCAGCAGCCAAGAGGGTACGGCCGGAGAGACCCAGTACTTC.